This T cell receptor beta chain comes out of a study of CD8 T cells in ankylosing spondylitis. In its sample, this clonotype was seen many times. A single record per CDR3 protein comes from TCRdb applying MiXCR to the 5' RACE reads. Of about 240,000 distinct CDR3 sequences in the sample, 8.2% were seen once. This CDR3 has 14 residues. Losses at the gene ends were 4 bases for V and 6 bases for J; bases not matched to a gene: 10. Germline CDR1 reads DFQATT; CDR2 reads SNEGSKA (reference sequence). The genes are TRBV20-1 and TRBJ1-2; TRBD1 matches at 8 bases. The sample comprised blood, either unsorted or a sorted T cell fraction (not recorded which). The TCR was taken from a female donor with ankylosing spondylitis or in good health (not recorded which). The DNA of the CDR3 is TGCAGTGCTACCCGGACAGGGTTATACAATGGCTACACCTTC. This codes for CSATRTGLYNGYTF.